This T cell receptor (beta chain) appears in the sequencing data of a study of control samples from healthy donors and cancer patients. The CDR3 is made up of 16 amino acids. Germline V CDR1 and CDR2: MNHEY, SMNVEV (reference sequence). After removal of 4 bases from V and 3 bases from J, the junction contained 8 bases not matched to a gene. The data were produced by immunoSEQ multiplex PCR, yet TCRdb's version contains in-frame clones alone and is incomplete. The sample records tens of thousands of clones, 85% to 90% being singletons. V usage is TRBV27 and J usage is TRBJ2-1, with 8 positions matching TRBD1. The clonotype comes from a woman aged 55-70 years in good health. What was sequenced was blood. The CDR3 nucleotides read TGTGCCAGCAGTTCGGCCCGACAGGGGATCTACAATGAGCAGTTCTTC. Translating it yields CASSSARQGIYNEQFF.